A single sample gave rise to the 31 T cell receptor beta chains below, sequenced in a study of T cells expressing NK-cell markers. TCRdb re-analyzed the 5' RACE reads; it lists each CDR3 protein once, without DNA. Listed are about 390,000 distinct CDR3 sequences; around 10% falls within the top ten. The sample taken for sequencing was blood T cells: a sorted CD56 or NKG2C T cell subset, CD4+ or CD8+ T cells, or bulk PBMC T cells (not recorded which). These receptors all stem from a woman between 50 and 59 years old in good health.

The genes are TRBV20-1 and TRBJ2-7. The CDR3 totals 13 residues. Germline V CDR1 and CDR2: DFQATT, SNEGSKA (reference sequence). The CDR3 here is CSATPTVSYEQYF.

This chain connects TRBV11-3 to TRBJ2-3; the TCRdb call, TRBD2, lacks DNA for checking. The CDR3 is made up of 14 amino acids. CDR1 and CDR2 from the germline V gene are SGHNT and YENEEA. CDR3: CASSLRAWADTQYF.

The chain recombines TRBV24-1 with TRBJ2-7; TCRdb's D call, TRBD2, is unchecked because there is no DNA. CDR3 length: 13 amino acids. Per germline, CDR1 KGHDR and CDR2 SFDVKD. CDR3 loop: CATRGTSGNEQYF.

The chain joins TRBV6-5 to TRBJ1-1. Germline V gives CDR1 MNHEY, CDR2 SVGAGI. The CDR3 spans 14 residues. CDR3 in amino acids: CASSYLGGGPEAFF.

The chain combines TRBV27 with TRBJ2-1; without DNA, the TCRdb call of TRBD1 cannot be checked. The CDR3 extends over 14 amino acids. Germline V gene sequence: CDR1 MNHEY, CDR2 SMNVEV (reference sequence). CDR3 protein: CASSFLDRDNEQFF.

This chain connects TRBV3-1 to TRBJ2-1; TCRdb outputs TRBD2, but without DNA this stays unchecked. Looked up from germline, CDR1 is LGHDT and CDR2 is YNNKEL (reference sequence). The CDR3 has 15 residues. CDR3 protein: CASSGIAGLYNEQFF.

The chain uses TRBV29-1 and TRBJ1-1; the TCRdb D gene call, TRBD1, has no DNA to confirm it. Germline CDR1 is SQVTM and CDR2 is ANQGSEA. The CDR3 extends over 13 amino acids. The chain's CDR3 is CSVGGGMNTEAFF.

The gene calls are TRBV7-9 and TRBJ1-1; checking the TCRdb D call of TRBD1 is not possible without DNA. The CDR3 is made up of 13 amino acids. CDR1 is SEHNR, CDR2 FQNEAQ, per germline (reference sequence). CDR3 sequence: CASSLARGPEAFF. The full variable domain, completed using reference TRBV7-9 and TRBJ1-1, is DTGVSQNPRHKITKRGQNVTFRCDPISEHNRLYWYRQTLGQGPEFLTYFQNEAQLEKSRLLSDRFSAERPKGSFSTLEIQRTEQGDSAMYLCASSLARGPEAFFGQGTRLTVV.

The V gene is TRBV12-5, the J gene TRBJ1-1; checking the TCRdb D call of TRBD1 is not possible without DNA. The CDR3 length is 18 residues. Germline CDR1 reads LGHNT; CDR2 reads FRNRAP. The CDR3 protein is CASGLVPLDRVFDTEAFF. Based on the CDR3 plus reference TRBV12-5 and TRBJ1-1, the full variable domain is DARVTQTPRHKVTEMGQEVTMRCQPILGHNTVFWYRQTMMQGLELLAYFRNRAPLDDSGMPKDRFSAEMPDATLATLKIQPSEPRDSAVYFCASGLVPLDRVFDTEAFFGQGTRLTVV.

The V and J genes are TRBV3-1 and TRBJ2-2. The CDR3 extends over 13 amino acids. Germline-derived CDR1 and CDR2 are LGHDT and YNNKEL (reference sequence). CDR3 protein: CASSQTVTGELFF.

CDR3 sequence reads: CASPGGWDQPQHF. The chain carries TRBV7-3 and TRBJ1-5; absent DNA, TCRdb's TRBD1 call cannot be checked. CDR1 SGHTA and CDR2 FQGTGA come from the germline V gene. The CDR3 spans 13 residues.

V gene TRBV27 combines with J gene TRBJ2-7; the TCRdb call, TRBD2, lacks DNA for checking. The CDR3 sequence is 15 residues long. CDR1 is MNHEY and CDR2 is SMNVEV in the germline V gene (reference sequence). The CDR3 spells CASSPTDYSSYEQYF.

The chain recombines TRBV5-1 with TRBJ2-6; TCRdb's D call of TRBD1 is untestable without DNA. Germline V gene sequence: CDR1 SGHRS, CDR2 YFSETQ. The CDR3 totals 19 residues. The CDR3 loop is CASSLTGTVLDSGANVLTF.

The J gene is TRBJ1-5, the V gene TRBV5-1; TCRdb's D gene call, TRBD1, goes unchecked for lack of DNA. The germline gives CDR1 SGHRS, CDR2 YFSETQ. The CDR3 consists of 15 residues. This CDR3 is CASSLGGNGVGPQHF.

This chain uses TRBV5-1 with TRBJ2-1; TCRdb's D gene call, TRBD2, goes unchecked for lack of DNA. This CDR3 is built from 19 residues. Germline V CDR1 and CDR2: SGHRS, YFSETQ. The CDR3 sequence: CASSFPRGAGVGTYNEQFF.

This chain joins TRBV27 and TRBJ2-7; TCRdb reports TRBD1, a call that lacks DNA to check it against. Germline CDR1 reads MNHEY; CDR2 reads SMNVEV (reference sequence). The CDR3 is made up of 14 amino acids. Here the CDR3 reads CASSFDRGGYEQYF.

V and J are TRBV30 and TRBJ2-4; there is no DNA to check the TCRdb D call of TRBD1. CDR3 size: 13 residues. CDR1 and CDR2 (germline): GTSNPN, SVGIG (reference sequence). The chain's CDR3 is CAWSRDGRNIQYF.

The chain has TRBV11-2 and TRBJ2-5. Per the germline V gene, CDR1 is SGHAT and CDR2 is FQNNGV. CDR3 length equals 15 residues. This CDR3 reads CASSLVGTTRRLIDF.

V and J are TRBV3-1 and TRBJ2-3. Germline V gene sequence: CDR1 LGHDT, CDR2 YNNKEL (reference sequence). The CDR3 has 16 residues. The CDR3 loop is CASSQDVVSAADTQYF.

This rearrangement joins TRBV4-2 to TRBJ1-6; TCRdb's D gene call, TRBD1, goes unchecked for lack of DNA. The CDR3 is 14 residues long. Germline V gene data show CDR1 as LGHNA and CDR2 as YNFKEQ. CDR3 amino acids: CASSQTGGTSPLHF.

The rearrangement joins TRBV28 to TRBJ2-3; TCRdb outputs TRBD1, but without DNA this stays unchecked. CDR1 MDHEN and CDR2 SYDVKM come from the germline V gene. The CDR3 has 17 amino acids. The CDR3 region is CASSLFPPSSGTDTQYF.

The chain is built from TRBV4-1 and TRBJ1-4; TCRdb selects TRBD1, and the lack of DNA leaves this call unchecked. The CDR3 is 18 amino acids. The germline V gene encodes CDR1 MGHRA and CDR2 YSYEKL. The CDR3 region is CASSHGQGRFSTNEKLFF.

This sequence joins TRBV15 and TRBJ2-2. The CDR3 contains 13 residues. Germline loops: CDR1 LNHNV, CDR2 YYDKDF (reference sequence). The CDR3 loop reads CATSRVRSGELFF.

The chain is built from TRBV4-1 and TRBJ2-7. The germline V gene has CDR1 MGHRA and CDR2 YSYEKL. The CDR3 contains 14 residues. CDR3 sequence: CASSQWGTAYEQYF.

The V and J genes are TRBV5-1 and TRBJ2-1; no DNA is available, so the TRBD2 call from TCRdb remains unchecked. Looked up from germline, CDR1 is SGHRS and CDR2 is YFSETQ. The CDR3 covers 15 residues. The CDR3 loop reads CASSSSGAAYNEQFF.

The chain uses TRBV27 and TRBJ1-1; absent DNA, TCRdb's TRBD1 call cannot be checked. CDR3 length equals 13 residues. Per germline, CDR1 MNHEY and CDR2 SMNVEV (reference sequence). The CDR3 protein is CASSLVQGEEAFF.

The CDR3 sequence is CAWSKAEPYEQYF. The gene calls are TRBV30 and TRBJ2-7. Germline loops: CDR1 GTSNPN, CDR2 SVGIG (reference sequence). CDR3 size: 13 residues.

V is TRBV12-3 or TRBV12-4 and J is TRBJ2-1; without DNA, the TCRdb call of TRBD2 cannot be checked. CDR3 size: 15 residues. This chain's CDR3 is CASIIGVAGAYEQFF.

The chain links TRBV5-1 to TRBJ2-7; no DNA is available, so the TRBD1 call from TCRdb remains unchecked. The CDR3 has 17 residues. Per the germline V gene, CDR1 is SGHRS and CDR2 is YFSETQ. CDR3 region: CASFAYSGTGSSYEQYF.

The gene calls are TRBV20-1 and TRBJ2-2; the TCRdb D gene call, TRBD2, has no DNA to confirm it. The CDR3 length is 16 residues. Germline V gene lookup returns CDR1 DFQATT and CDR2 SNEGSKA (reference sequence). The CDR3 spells CSAREASGLSAGELFF.

The CDR3 sequence is CASSQVYGNTIYF. The chain has TRBV4-1 and TRBJ1-3. The CDR3 length is 13 residues. Germline V gene sequence: CDR1 MGHRA, CDR2 YSYEKL.